The 28 T cell receptor beta chains reported below all come from one sample, sequenced in a study of shared clonotypes between healthy human individuals. Data came from immunoSEQ multiplex PCR; TCRdb stores just in-frame clones and leaves some out. The sample includes over 1.5 million clones, around 98% of them seen just once. What was sequenced was naive CD4+ T cells sorted from blood. Subset meaning: CD45RA+ positively selected. These receptors originate from a man aged 30-40 years in good health.

The chain joins TRBV5-1 to TRBJ1-1, with D possibly matching TRBD1 (5 bases). Trimming shortened V by 4 bases and J by 3 bases, and 13 bases separated the two germline ends. The CDR3 extends over 14 amino acids. Germline V CDR1 and CDR2: SGHRS, YFSETQ. CDR3 sequence reads: CASSRDARDTEAFF. CDR3 sequence (DNA): TGCGCCAGCAGCCGGGACGCCAGGGACACTGAAGCTTTCTTT.

The chain couples TRBV18 to TRBJ1-5, with D perhaps TRBD1 (5 bases). CDR1 KGHSH and CDR2 LQKENI come from the germline V gene. CDR3 size: 19 residues. V lost 3 bases and J lost 6, with 27 bases in between. The CDR3 bases are TGTGCCAGCTCACCGACGGCCAGGGCCGATCGCCTCAATGGTCAGCCCCAGCATTTT. Protein product: CASSPTARADRLNGQPQHF. Using reference TRBV18 and TRBJ1-5 for the parts outside the CDR3, the full variable domain is NAGVMQNPRHLVRRRGQEARLRCSPMKGHSHVYWYRQLPEEGLKFMVYLQKENIIDESGMPKERFSAEFPKEGPSILRIQQVVRGDSAAYFCASSPTARADRLNGQPQHFGDGTRLSIL.

This chain connects TRBV5-6 to TRBJ2-3; D possibly corresponds to TRBD1 (5 bases). Germline CDR1 and CDR2: SGHDT and YYEEEE. The CDR3 runs 15 residues. V was shortened by 7 bases and J by 2 bases, with 17 bases between the two germline ends. CDR3 DNA: TGTGCCAGCGGGGCCCGGGTTGCTTACACAGATACGCAGTATTTT. It codes for CASGARVAYTDTQYF. Filled out from reference TRBV5-6 and TRBJ2-3, the complete variable domain reads DAGVTQSPTHLIKTRGQQVTLRCSPKSGHDTVSWYQQALGQGPQFIFQYYEEEERQRGNFPDRFSGHQFPNYSSELNVNALLLGDSALYLCASGARVAYTDTQYFGPGTRLTVL.

V usage is TRBV4-3 and J usage is TRBJ2-2; unclear D gene. V lost 4 bases and J 2 bases, leaving 8 bases between the germline ends. This CDR3 has 14 amino acids. Germline V CDR1 and CDR2: LGHNA, YSLEER. CDR3: CASSRKTNTGELFF. The CDR3 DNA is TGCGCCAGCAGCCGTAAAACCAACACCGGGGAGCTGTTTTTT.

The chain combines TRBV5-1 with TRBJ2-2; D is undetermined. V was pared by 0 bases and J by 7 bases, with 4 bases between. Germline V CDR1 and CDR2: SGHRS, YFSETQ. This CDR3 is built from 12 residues. CDR3 protein: CASSLGFGELFF. The CDR3, as DNA: TGCGCCAGCAGCTTGGGTTTCGGGGAGCTGTTTTTT.

V is TRBV19 and J is TRBJ2-7; 10 positions agree with TRBD2. In germline, CDR1 is LNHDA, CDR2 SQIVND (reference sequence). The CDR3 runs to 14 residues. With V trimmed by 8 bases and J by 6 bases, 10 bases remained unmatched. CDR3 sequence reads: CASRSGLAPGEQYF. CDR3 nucleotides: TGTGCCAGTCGTTCGGGACTAGCGCCGGGCGAGCAGTACTTC.

This chain links TRBV5-6 with TRBJ1-1; possible D gene TRBD1, 5 bases. V was trimmed by 0 bases and J by 0 bases, leaving 15 bases between them. This CDR3 is built from 17 residues. The V gene's germline CDR1 is SGHDT and CDR2 YYEEEE. CDR3 protein: CASSLAGRDGVNTEAFF. CDR3 DNA: TGTGCCAGCAGCTTGGCCGGCAGGGATGGAGTGAACACTGAAGCTTTCTTT.

This chain joins TRBV4-2 and TRBJ1-1; D gene unclear. Germline V gene sequence: CDR1 LGHNA, CDR2 YNFKEQ. Trimming removed 1 base at V and 5 bases at J, with 2 bases between. The CDR3 extends over 11 amino acids. This CDR3 reads CASSQATEAFF. The CDR3 DNA is TGTGCCAGCAGCCAAGCTACTGAAGCTTTCTTT.

V usage is TRBV4-3 and J usage is TRBJ2-2; D is possibly TRBD2 (5 bases). This CDR3 contains 14 residues. The V end lost 1 base, the J end lost 6 bases, and 9 bases lay between the germline ends. Germline lookup yields CDR1 LGHNA and CDR2 YSLEER. Here the CDR3 DNA reads TGCGCCAGCAGCCAAGGACTATTTTCCGGGGAGCTGTTTTTT. It translates to CASSQGLFSGELFF.

The chain carries TRBV7-9 and TRBJ2-1, with TRBD1 matching 7 bases. The CDR3 runs 13 residues. V gave up 6 bases and J gave up 7 bases; unmatched junction bases: 6. CDR1 SEHNR and CDR2 FQNEAQ come from the germline V gene (reference sequence). CDR3 coding DNA: TGTGCCAGCAGACCCAACAGGGGAAATGAGCAGTTCTTC. Translated, it gives CASRPNRGNEQFF. Looking up the rest from reference TRBV7-9 and TRBJ2-1 gives the full variable domain: DTGVSQNPRHKITKRGQNVTFRCDPISEHNRLYWYRQTLGQGPEFLTYFQNEAQLEKSRLLSDRFSAERPKGSFSTLEIQRTEQGDSAMYLCASRPNRGNEQFFGPGTRLTVL.

In the case of this clone: Other nucleotide sequences from this sample produce the same CDR3. The chain employs TRBV18 and TRBJ2-3; 11 bases fit TRBD2. CDR3 length: 15 amino acids. CDR1 and CDR2 from the germline V gene are KGHSH and LQKENI. Trimming cost V 3 bases and J 1 base; bases outside gene matches: 0. CDR3 sequence reads: CASSPGLAGTDTQYF. CDR3 in DNA: TGTGCCAGCTCACCGGGACTAGCGGGCACAGATACGCAGTATTTT.

V gene TRBV2 combines with J gene TRBJ2-5, with D perhaps matching TRBD2 (5 bases). The CDR3 loop spans 14 amino acids. From germline, CDR1 is SNHLY and CDR2 FYNNEI. The V and J ends lost 0 bases and 7 bases respectively, with 12 bases between them. CDR3 sequence reads: CASSEALARGTQYF. CDR3 DNA: TGTGCCAGCAGTGAAGCGCTAGCTCGGGGGACCCAGTACTTC.

The V call is TRBV2, the J call TRBJ2-6, with D perhaps matching TRBD2 (5 bases). The V end was cut by 6 bases, the J end by 4 bases, with 22 bases between. CDR3 length: 18 residues. Germline V gene data show CDR1 as SNHLY and CDR2 as FYNNEI. The CDR3 DNA sequence: TGTGCCAGCAGCGTCTATGGCCTCAAAGCGGCGGGGGCCAACGTCCTGACTTTC. This translates into CASSVYGLKAAGANVLTF.

This sequence joins TRBV7-9 and TRBJ2-3; 8 bases are shared with TRBD1. Germline V gives CDR1 SEHNR, CDR2 FQNEAQ (reference sequence). Germline trimming cut 6 bases from V and 3 bases from J; bases unmatched to any gene: 8. The CDR3 contains 15 residues. CDR3 amino acids: CASRHSQGVTDTQYF. CDR3 nucleotides: TGTGCCAGCAGGCATTCACAGGGGGTAACAGATACGCAGTATTTT. The full variable domain, its missing parts supplied by reference TRBV7-9 and TRBJ2-3, is DTGVSQNPRHKITKRGQNVTFRCDPISEHNRLYWYRQTLGQGPEFLTYFQNEAQLEKSRLLSDRFSAERPKGSFSTLEIQRTEQGDSAMYLCASRHSQGVTDTQYFGPGTRLTVL.

On this clone: Additional DNA sequences in this sample encode the identical CDR3. V usage is TRBV7-9 and J usage is TRBJ2-1, with no clear D. The CDR3 is 14 amino acids. Per germline, CDR1 SEHNR and CDR2 FQNEAQ (reference sequence). V gave up 1 base and J gave up 1 base, with 5 bases separating them. Here the CDR3 reads CASSLGSSYNEQFF. The DNA of the CDR3 is TGTGCCAGCAGCTTAGGTTCGTCCTACAATGAGCAGTTCTTC.

This chain connects TRBV12-2 to TRBJ1-1; the table's D call TRBD1 went unverified against the DNA. TRBV12-2 corresponds to a pseudogene. The CDR3 length is 15 residues. The CDR3 loop reads CASRLGQTQNTEAFF. The CDR3 nucleotides read TGTGCAAGTCGCTTAGGCCAGACACAGAACACTGAAGCTTTCTTT.

This clone has just one count. The chain employs TRBV5-1 and TRBJ1-5, with a tentative D call TRBD1 (6 bases). V shed 0 bases and J shed 3 bases, with 10 bases lying between them. The germline V gene has CDR1 SGHRS and CDR2 YFSETQ. The CDR3 totals 15 residues. CDR3: CASSLEGGTNQPQHF. CDR3 sequence (DNA): TGCGCCAGCAGCTTGGAGGGGGGTACCAATCAGCCCCAGCATTTT.

The chain carries TRBV2 and TRBJ2-1; D is ambiguous. V dropped 4 bases and J dropped 8 bases, with 12 bases sitting between them. This CDR3 region has 13 residues. CDR1 is SNHLY and CDR2 is FYNNEI in the germline V gene. CDR3 in amino acids: CASSVGLGDEQFF. CDR3 bases: TGTGCCAGCAGTGTTGGCCTCGGCGATGAGCAGTTCTTC.

This sequence joins TRBV6-5 and TRBJ2-7; 7 bases map to TRBD2. The CDR3 spans 15 residues. The junction had 10 bases not matched to a gene; V was cut back by 4 bases and J by 4 bases. The germline gives CDR1 MNHEY, CDR2 SVGAGI. In nucleotides, the CDR3 is TGTGCCAGCAGTTCCGCCACGAGGGGAGGGTACGAGCAGTACTTC. Its protein product is CASSSATRGGYEQYF.

The chain links TRBV11-3 to TRBJ2-7; D uncertain. The CDR3 loop spans 12 amino acids. The V gene's germline CDR1 is SGHNT and CDR2 YENEEA. V was pared by 0 bases and J by 5 bases, with 5 bases between. CDR3 loop: CASSLDRDEQYF. The CDR3 region has the DNA TGTGCCAGCAGCTTAGATAGGGACGAGCAGTACTTC.

This chain connects TRBV11-2 to TRBJ2-5; tentatively, D is TRBD2 (7 bases). V lost 2 bases and J 2 bases, leaving 18 bases between the germline ends. CDR1 is SGHAT and CDR2 is FQNNGV in the germline V gene. There are 17 residues in the CDR3. The CDR3 here is CASSLPRGRALQETQYF. DNA for the CDR3: TGTGCCAGCAGCTTACCAAGGGGGAGGGCCCTTCAAGAGACCCAGTACTTC.

This sequence joins TRBV2 and TRBJ2-4, with 10 bases lining up with TRBD2. In germline, CDR1 is SNHLY, CDR2 FYNNEI. CDR3 size: 13 residues. The V and J ends lost 4 bases and 11 bases, in that order; junction bases with no gene match: 5. The CDR3 region is CASSGTSGLFQYF. In DNA form, the CDR3 reads TGTGCCAGCAGTGGGACTAGCGGACTATTTCAGTACTTC.

This sequence joins TRBV7-9 and TRBJ2-3; a possible D gene is TRBD2 (5 bases). The CDR3 sequence is 15 residues long. Germline loops: CDR1 SEHNR, CDR2 FQNEAQ (reference sequence). Trimming shortened V by 4 bases and J by 2 bases, and 13 bases separated the two germline ends. CDR3 bases: TGTGCCAGCAGCTCGCGCGGGCTTGCCACAGATACGCAGTATTTT. Its translation: CASSSRGLATDTQYF.

The chain carries TRBV5-5 and TRBJ1-5; D not certain. The germline gives CDR1 SGHKS, CDR2 YYEKEE (reference sequence). V was cut by 0 bases and J by 3 bases, with 7 bases left in between. The length of the CDR3 is 14 residues. CDR3 amino acids: CASSLVTANQPQHF. In nucleotides, the CDR3 is TGTGCCAGCAGCTTGGTTACGGCCAATCAGCCCCAGCATTTT.

The chain has TRBV30 and TRBJ1-5, with D hard to call. Trimming left V 1 base short and J 2 bases short, with 21 bases between. From germline, CDR1 is GTSNPN and CDR2 SVGIG (reference sequence). There are 18 residues in the CDR3. The CDR3 loop is CAWSGSGLGLFGNQPQHF. In DNA form, the CDR3 reads TGTGCCTGGAGTGGGAGTGGCCTGGGATTATTTGGCAATCAGCCCCAGCATTTT.

The J gene is TRBJ2-1, the V gene TRBV6-6; D remains ambiguous. Germline V gene sequence: CDR1 MNHNY, CDR2 SVGAGI (reference sequence). V was trimmed by 5 bases and J by 5 bases, leaving 10 bases between them. The CDR3 is 13 amino acids. This CDR3 is CASSQPLNNEQFF. For the CDR3, the DNA is TGTGCCAGCAGTCAGCCGTTGAACAATGAGCAGTTCTTC.

CDR3 nucleotides: TGTGCCAGTAGTATATTGCATCGGGCGACTACTGAGCAGTTCTTC. Residues: CASSILHRATTEQFF. The rearrangement links TRBV19 to TRBJ2-1; D may be TRBD2 (5 bases). V was pared by 2 bases and J by 9 bases, with 17 bases between. This CDR3 spans 15 amino acids. Germline CDR1 LNHDA, CDR2 SQIVND (reference sequence).

The chain employs TRBV5-1 and TRBJ2-1; 14 positions match TRBD2. V lost 4 bases and J lost 8; bases outside the gene matches: 5. The germline V gene encodes CDR1 SGHRS and CDR2 YFSETQ. This CDR3 is 15 amino acids long. CDR3 protein: CASSPGLAGGDEQFF. The CDR3 DNA is TGCGCCAGCAGCCCCGGACTAGCGGGAGGAGATGAGCAGTTCTTC.